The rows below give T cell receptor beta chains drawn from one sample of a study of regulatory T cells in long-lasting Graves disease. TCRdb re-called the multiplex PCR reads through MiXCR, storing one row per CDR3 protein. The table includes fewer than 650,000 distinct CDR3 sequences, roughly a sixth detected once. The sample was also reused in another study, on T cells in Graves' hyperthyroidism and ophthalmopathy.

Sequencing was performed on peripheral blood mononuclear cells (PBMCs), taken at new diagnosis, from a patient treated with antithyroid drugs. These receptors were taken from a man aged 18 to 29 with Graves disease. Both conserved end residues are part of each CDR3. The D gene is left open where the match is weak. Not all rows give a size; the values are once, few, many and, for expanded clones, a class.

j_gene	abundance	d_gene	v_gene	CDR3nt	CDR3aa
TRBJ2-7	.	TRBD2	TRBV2	TGTGCCAGCAGCGGACTAGCGGGAGCAGGGTACGAGCAGTACTTC	CASSGLAGAGYEQYF
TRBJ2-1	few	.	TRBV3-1	TGTGCCAGCAGCCAAGGCTCCGGACAACAGTTCTTC	CASSQGSGQQFF
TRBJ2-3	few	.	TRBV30	TGTGCCTGGAGTGTACGTCGCGCATCCACAGATACGCAGTATTTT	CAWSVRRASTDTQYF
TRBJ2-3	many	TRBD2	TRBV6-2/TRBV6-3	TGTGCCAGCAGTTACTCGATTGCACGGGAGGGCGAGGATACGCAGTATTTT	CASSYSIAREGEDTQYF
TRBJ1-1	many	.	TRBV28	TGTGCCAGCAGCTTAGGAAGCAACACTGAAGCTTTCTTT	CASSLGSNTEAFF
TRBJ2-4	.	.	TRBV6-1	TGTGCCAGCAGGGGGGGGCTTCTAACCAAAAACATTCAGTACTTC	CASRGGLLTKNIQYF
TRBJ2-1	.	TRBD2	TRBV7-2	TGTGCCAGCAGCCCCCATAGCGGGAGTGCCTACAATGAGCAGTTCTTC	CASSPHSGSAYNEQFF
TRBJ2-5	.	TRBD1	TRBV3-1	TGTGCCAGCAGCCAAGTTGGGACAGGGATCGGGGAGACCCAGTACTTC	CASSQVGTGIGETQYF
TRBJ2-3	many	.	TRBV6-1	TGTGCCAGCACCCTTCCCGGCGCAGATACGCAGTATTTT	CASTLPGADTQYF
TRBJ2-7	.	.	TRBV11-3	TGTGCCAGCAGCCGGGACTCCCTGACCTCCTACGAGCAGTACTTC	CASSRDSLTSYEQYF
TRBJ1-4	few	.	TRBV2	TGTGCCAGCATGAGGGACCCCCGGGAAAAACTGTTTTTT	CASMRDPREKLFF
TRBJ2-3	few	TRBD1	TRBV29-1	TGCAGCGTTGAAGGCCTACAGGGGGATACGCAGTATTTT	CSVEGLQGDTQYF
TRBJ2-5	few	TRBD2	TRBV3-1	TGTGCCAGCAGCCGAACCTTACTAGCGGGGCAAGAGACCCAGTACTTC	CASSRTLLAGQETQYF
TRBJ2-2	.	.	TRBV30	TGTGCCTGGAGTGAGGGAACCGGGGAGCTGTTTTTT	CAWSEGTGELFF
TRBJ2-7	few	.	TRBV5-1	TGCGCCAGCAGCTTGGAAGTCGGAGTCTGGGGAGGGCAGTACTTC	CASSLEVGVWGGQYF
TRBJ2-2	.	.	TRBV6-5	TGTGCCAGCAGTTACGCAGCCGGGGAGCTGTTTTTT	CASSYAAGELFF
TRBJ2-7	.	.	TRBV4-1	TGCGCCAGCAGCCAAGATGATAAACCGCTGGGCGAGCAGTACTTC	CASSQDDKPLGEQYF
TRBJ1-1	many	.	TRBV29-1	TGCAGCGTGCGTGTCGAGAACACTGAAGCTTTCTTT	CSVRVENTEAFF
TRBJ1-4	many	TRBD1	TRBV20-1	TGCAGCGCTAGGGCCTGGGACAGGACTAATGAAAAACTGTTTTTT	CSARAWDRTNEKLFF
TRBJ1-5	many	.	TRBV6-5	TGTGCCAGCAGTTACTCCCGACGGGTCAATCAGCCCCAGCATTTT	CASSYSRRVNQPQHF
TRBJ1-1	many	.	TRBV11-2	TGCTCCCGCACAGGGAGGATGAACACTGAAGCTTTCTTT	CSRTGRMNTEAFF
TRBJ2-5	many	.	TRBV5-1	TGCGCCAGCAGCTTGGGACAGATCAGAAGGGAGACCCAGTACTTC	CASSLGQIRRETQYF
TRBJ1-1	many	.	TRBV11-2	TGTGCCAGCAGCTTATACAGAGACACTGAAGCTTTCTTT	CASSLYRDTEAFF
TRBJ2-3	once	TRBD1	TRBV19	TGTGCCAGCAGCTTAACGACAGGGGCAGATACGCAGTATTTT	CASSLTTGADTQYF
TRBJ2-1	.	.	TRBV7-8	TGTGCCAGCAGCGATGGTACAGGGTTCGAGCAGTTCTTC	CASSDGTGFEQFF
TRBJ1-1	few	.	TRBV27	TGTGCCAGCACCCTTAGTTGGGGTGGGCTAACTTTCTTT	CASTLSWGGLTFF
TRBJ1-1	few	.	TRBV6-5	TGTGCCAGCAGTTCAGGGGACACTGAAGCTTTCTTT	CASSSGDTEAFF
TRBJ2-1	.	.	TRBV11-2	TGTGCCAGCAGCCCAGGAAGTTTACAAGGGCACAATGAGCAGTTCTTC	CASSPGSLQGHNEQFF
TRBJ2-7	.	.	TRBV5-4	TGTGCTAGCACCCCTGCGGGACGGAGCACCACATCCTACGAGCAGTACTTC	CASTPAGRSTTSYEQYF
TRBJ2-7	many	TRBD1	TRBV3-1	TGTGCCAGCAGCCAGAGCGGGACAGGGAGCTCCTACGAGCAGTACTTC	CASSQSGTGSSYEQYF
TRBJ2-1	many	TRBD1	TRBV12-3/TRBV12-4	TGTGCCAGCAGACCCGGGACAGGCTACAATGAGCAGTTCTTC	CASRPGTGYNEQFF
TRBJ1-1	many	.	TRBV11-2	TGTGCCAGCAGCTTAGACGCCGGGGTTCACACTGAAGCTTTCTTT	CASSLDAGVHTEAFF
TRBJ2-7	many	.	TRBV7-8	TGTGCCAGCAGCCTTGGCGGCTTCAGCTCCTACGAGCAGTACTTC	CASSLGGFSSYEQYF
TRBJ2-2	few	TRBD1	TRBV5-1	TGCGCCAGCACCAGGACAGGGACGAACACCGGGGAGCTGTTTTTT	CASTRTGTNTGELFF
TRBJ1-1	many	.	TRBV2	TGTGCCAGCAGACAGGGTACGGGCACTGAAGCTTTCTTT	CASRQGTGTEAFF
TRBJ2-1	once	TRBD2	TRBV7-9	TGTGCCAGCTGTTTGGCGGGGGGCGAGCAGTTCTTC	CASCLAGGEQFF
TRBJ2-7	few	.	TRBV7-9	TGTGCCAGCAGCCTGACAGAGGTTGCCTACGAGCAGTACTTC	CASSLTEVAYEQYF
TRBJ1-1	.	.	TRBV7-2	TGTGCCAGCAGCTTCTTGGACAAGAACACTGAAGCTTTCTTT	CASSFLDKNTEAFF
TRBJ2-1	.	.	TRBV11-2	TGTGCCAGCAGCTTCCCCTTGGCGAGGAGCGAGGACAATGAGCAGTTCTTC	CASSFPLARSEDNEQFF
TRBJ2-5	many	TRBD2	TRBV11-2	TGTGCCAGCAGGTCAACGGGAGGAGAGACCCAGTACTTC	CASRSTGGETQYF
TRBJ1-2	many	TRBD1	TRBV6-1	TGTGCCAGCAGGAGGGACAGCTCTAACTATGGCTACACCTTC	CASRRDSSNYGYTF
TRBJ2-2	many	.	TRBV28	TGTGCCAGCAGTCCCTGGGGGTCCAACACCGGGGAGCTGTTTTTT	CASSPWGSNTGELFF
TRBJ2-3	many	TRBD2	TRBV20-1	TGCAGTCAGGGACTAGCAAAGACAGATACGCAGTATTTT	CSQGLAKTDTQYF
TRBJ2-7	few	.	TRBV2	TGTGCCAGCAGTGAAAACAGGGGGGGCGGCGAGCAGTACTTC	CASSENRGGGEQYF
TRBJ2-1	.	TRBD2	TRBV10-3	TGTGCCATCAAGGGGGGAGCTAGCGGGAGGTACAATGAGCAGTTCTTC	CAIKGGASGRYNEQFF
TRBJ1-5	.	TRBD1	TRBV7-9	TGTGCTTGGGGGACAGGCAATCAGCCCCAGCATTTT	CAWGTGNQPQHF
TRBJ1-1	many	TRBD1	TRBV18	TGTGCCAGCTCGTCAGGGGGGGGGAACACTGAAGCTTTCTTT	CASSSGGGNTEAFF
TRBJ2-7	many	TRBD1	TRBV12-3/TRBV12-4	TGTGCCAGCAGCCTACCGGGACAGGGCCTTCGGGAGCAGTACTTC	CASSLPGQGLREQYF
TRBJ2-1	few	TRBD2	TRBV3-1	TGTGCCAGCAGACTAGCGGGAGGACCGGATGAGCAGTTCTTC	CASRLAGGPDEQFF
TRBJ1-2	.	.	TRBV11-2	TGTGCCAGCAGCCGGATTAGGGATCCCGGACAGAGATTATCCTATGGCTACACCTTC	CASSRIRDPGQRLSYGYTF
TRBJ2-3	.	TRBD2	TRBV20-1	TGCAGTGCTAGCGTGGCGGGAGGGCCGGCTGGAGATTTT	CSASVAGGPAGDF
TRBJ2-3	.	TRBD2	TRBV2	TGTGCCAGCGTCCCGGGACTAGGTAGGGGCACCACAGATACGCAGTATTTT	CASVPGLGRGTTDTQYF
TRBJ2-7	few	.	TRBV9	TGTGCCAGCAGCGCGGGTGGTCCTCTCGCGGGCGAGCAGTACTTC	CASSAGGPLAGEQYF
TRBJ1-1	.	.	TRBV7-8	TGTGCCAGCAGCGCTAGAGTTTCTGAAGCTTTCTTT	CASSARVSEAFF